Each of the 23 T cell receptor beta chains below was sequenced from the same sample in a study of shared clonotypes between healthy human individuals (TCRdb year 2020). The library relied on the immunoSEQ multiplex PCR assay. TCRdb retrieved this table from immuneACCESS and kept in-frame rearrangements only. Not all clones are present; in checked studies, unresolved V genes account for under half, and no reason is known for the remainder. In this sample the table shows some 2,000,000 clones, 85% to 95% of which occur a single time. The ten largest clones capture around 0.13% of the sample. Sequenced input: naive CD4+ T cells sorted from blood. Reading the label with the study, this specimen's cell subset or site is: CD45RA+ positively selected. These receptors were taken from a man younger than 30 in good health.

The J gene is TRBJ2-1, the V gene TRBV9, with D unclear. Germline assignment: CDR1 SGDLS and CDR2 YYNGEE. V was trimmed by 4 bases and J by 2 bases, leaving 13 bases between them. This CDR3 has 15 residues. The CDR3 region has the DNA TGTGCCAGCAGCCCCCTCCAGGACGCCTACAATGAGCAGTTCTTC. As protein: CASSPLQDAYNEQFF.

Concerning this clone itself: Other DNA sequences of this sample code for an identical CDR3. The chain carries TRBV18 and TRBJ1-5; 7 bases map to TRBD1. V gave up 3 bases and J gave up 6 bases; unmatched junction bases: 5. CDR1 is KGHSH, CDR2 LQKENI, per germline. This CDR3 is 14 amino acids long. CDR3 loop: CASSPPGGGQPQHF. CDR3 bases: TGTGCCAGCTCACCTCCAGGGGGTGGTCAGCCCCAGCATTTT.

The chain joins TRBV27 to TRBJ2-5; D is undetermined. The germline CDR1 and CDR2 sequences are MNHEY and SMNVEV (reference sequence). V was cut by 2 bases and J by 5 bases, with 9 bases left in between. This CDR3 spans 13 amino acids. CDR3 sequence: CASSLLFAETQYF. The CDR3 DNA reads TGTGCCAGCAGTTTACTTTTTGCCGAGACCCAGTACTTC.

The chain uses TRBV11-2 and TRBJ2-1; TRBD1 matches at 9 bases. Germline CDR1 SGHAT, CDR2 FQNNGV. The CDR3 is 16 residues long. The ends lost 2 bases at V and 6 bases at J; junction bases unmatched: 8. CDR3 protein: CASSLTGGLSLNEQFF. In DNA, the CDR3 is TGTGCCAGCAGCTTAACAGGGGGCCTAAGCCTCAATGAGCAGTTCTTC. Supplemented by reference TRBV11-2 and TRBJ2-1, the full variable domain reads EAGVAQSPRYKIIEKRQSVAFWCNPISGHATLYWYQQILGQGPKLLIQFQNNGVVDDSQLPKDRFSAERLKGVDSTLKIQPAKLEDSAVYLCASSLTGGLSLNEQFFGPGTRLTVL.

V gene TRBV28 combines with J gene TRBJ2-1, with 8 bases lining up with TRBD2. The germline CDR1 and CDR2 sequences are MDHEN and SYDVKM. J was trimmed by 1 base and V by 6 bases; bases with no gene match: 11. The CDR3 loop spans 17 amino acids. In DNA form, the CDR3 reads TGTGCCAGCAGGGTTTCCGGCGGGGGGATATCCTACAATGAGCAGTTCTTC. Translated: CASRVSGGGISYNEQFF.

V gene TRBV4-3 combines with J gene TRBJ2-5, with 9 bases that match TRBD1. This CDR3 comprises 16 residues. Germline V gene sequence: CDR1 LGHNA, CDR2 YSLEER. V gave up 2 bases and J gave up 9 bases; unmatched junction bases: 13. This CDR3 reads CASSQPGTGRRGPQYF. In DNA form, the CDR3 reads TGCGCCAGCAGCCAACCCGGGACAGGGAGACGGGGGCCCCAGTACTTC.

V is TRBV7-6 and J is TRBJ1-3, with D possibly matching TRBD1 (6 bases). The V end was cut by 5 bases, the J end by 6 bases, with 23 bases between. The CDR3 has 17 residues. The germline CDR1 and CDR2 sequences are SGHVS and FNYEAQ. CDR3: CASSPDPIGGTLNTIYF. In DNA, the CDR3 is TGTGCCAGCAGCCCAGACCCCATCGGAGGGACACTAAACACCATATATTTT.

The chain recombines TRBV5-1 with TRBJ2-4; D is possibly TRBD1 or TRBD2 (6 bases each). Germline CDR1 is SGHRS and CDR2 is YFSETQ. Trimming left V 0 bases short and J 0 bases short, with 13 bases between. There are 17 residues in the CDR3. CDR3 in DNA: TGCGCCAGCAGCTTGGCCTTACGGGGGCTAGCCAAAAACATTCAGTACTTC. It specifies CASSLALRGLAKNIQYF. Variable domain in full (rest from reference TRBV5-1 and TRBJ2-4): KAGVTQTPRYLIKTRGQQVTLSCSPISGHRSVSWYQQTPGQGLQFLFEYFSETQRNKGNFPGRFSGRQFSNSRSEMNVSTLELGDSALYLCASSLALRGLAKNIQYFGAGTRLSVL.

The J gene is TRBJ2-1, the V gene TRBV27; 8 nucleotides match TRBD2. The germline V gene has CDR1 MNHEY and CDR2 SMNVEV (reference sequence). CDR3 length equals 13 residues. V lost 6 bases to trimming and J lost 7 bases; unmatched junction nucleotides: 5. The CDR3 DNA follows: TGTGCCAGCAGGATTAGCGGGAAGAATGAGCAGTTCTTC. Protein product: CASRISGKNEQFF.

The chain couples TRBV27 to TRBJ2-3; 8 positions agree with TRBD2. V shed 1 base, J shed 0 bases, and the junction held 9 bases outside the gene matches. The CDR3 totals 18 residues. CDR1 is MNHEY and CDR2 is SMNVEV in the germline V gene (reference sequence). CDR3 sequence reads: CASSLLGRASGSTDTQYF. The CDR3, as DNA: TGTGCCAGCAGTTTATTAGGAAGGGCTAGCGGGAGCACAGATACGCAGTATTTT.

The chain uses TRBV4-1 and TRBJ1-3; the D gene is possibly TRBD1 (6 bases). Between the trimmed V and J ends, which lost 4 bases and 5 bases, there was a span of 15 bases. In germline, CDR1 is MGHRA, CDR2 YSYEKL. The CDR3 runs to 15 residues. The chain's CDR3 is CASSPLTGGRNTIYF. CDR3 sequence (DNA): TGCGCCAGCAGCCCGCTGACGGGGGGCAGAAACACCATATATTTT.

This clone appeared once. The chain employs TRBV10-3 and TRBJ2-3, with 11 bases that match TRBD2. With V trimmed by 7 bases and J by 4 bases, 7 bases remained unmatched. This CDR3 contains 15 residues. Germline assignment: CDR1 ENHRY and CDR2 SYGVKD. CDR3 nucleotides: TGTGCCATCAAGGGCATAGCGGGAGGGGCAGATACGCAGTATTTT. The encoded protein is CAIKGIAGGADTQYF.

This clone has a handful of counts. This specimen includes other DNA sequences encoding the same CDR3. The V and J genes are TRBV6-1 and TRBJ2-7, with D uncertain. The germline V gene has CDR1 MNHNS and CDR2 SASEGT. V was clipped by 2 bases and J by 2 bases, with 1 base between them. The CDR3 has 11 residues. The CDR3 loop reads CASSEPYEQYF. The CDR3 coding sequence is TGTGCCAGCAGTGAACCCTACGAGCAGTACTTC.

The chain combines TRBV5-1 with TRBJ2-7, with 12 bases aligning to TRBD2. Germline CDR1 is SGHRS and CDR2 is YFSETQ. This CDR3 is built from 15 residues. V lost 6 bases, J lost 3 bases, and 7 bases stayed unmatched. The CDR3 DNA sequence: TGCGCCAGCAATACCGGGACTAGCGGGTACTACGAGCAGTACTTC. Its protein product is CASNTGTSGYYEQYF. Drawing the rest from reference TRBV5-1 and TRBJ2-7, the complete variable domain is KAGVTQTPRYLIKTRGQQVTLSCSPISGHRSVSWYQQTPGQGLQFLFEYFSETQRNKGNFPGRFSGRQFSNSRSEMNVSTLELGDSALYLCASNTGTSGYYEQYFGPGTRLTVT.

The chain joins TRBV6-1 to TRBJ2-2; TRBD2 aligns across 9 bases. Germline V gives CDR1 MNHNS, CDR2 SASEGT. The CDR3 has 16 residues. V lost 0 bases, J lost 10 bases, and 9 bases stayed unmatched. The CDR3 nucleotides are TGTGCCAGCAGTGAAGCTTCCGGACTAGCGTGGGTGGAGCTGTTTTTT. Translated, it gives CASSEASGLAWVELFF.

In its sample, this clone was seen once. The chain employs TRBV5-4 and TRBJ2-3, with D possibly TRBD2 on 5 matching bases. V shed 1 base and J shed 1 base, with 13 bases lying between them. Germline CDR1 reads SGHNT; CDR2 reads YYREEE (reference sequence). The CDR3 length is 16 residues. CDR3 DNA sequence: TGTGCCAGCAGCTTGAGTCTACGGGGTGGCACAGATACGCAGTATTTT. As protein: CASSLSLRGGTDTQYF.

This clone has a single count. Additional DNA sequences in this sample encode the identical CDR3. CDR3 amino acids: CASSTGGHEQYF. CDR3 DNA sequence: TGTGCCAGCAGCACAGGGGGCCACGAGCAGTACTTC. The chain combines TRBV7-2 with TRBJ2-7, with 9 bases identical to TRBD1. V lost 5 bases to trimming and J lost 5 bases; unmatched junction nucleotides: 1. CDR1 SGHTA and CDR2 FQGNSA come from the germline V gene. The CDR3 length is 12 residues.

The V gene is TRBV6-1, the J gene TRBJ2-5; D not certain. Germline V gene lookup returns CDR1 MNHNS and CDR2 SASEGT. The length of the CDR3 is 13 residues. Trimming removed 6 bases from V and 5 bases from J, with 13 bases in between. CDR3 loop: CASSPASWETQYF. The CDR3 nucleotides are TGTGCCAGCAGCCCGGCCTCCTGGGAGACCCAGTACTTC.

The chain couples TRBV2 to TRBJ2-1, with D perhaps matching TRBD1 (6 bases). Between the trimmed V and J ends, which lost 8 bases and 6 bases, there was a span of 11 bases. This CDR3 spans 12 amino acids. Per the germline V gene, CDR1 is SNHLY and CDR2 is FYNNEI. As DNA, the CDR3 is TGTGCCAGCCGACAGGACGGCAATGAGCAGTTCTTC. Translated, it gives CASRQDGNEQFF.

V gene TRBV11-3 combines with J gene TRBJ2-1; tentatively, D is TRBD1 (5 bases). CDR1 is SGHNT and CDR2 is YENEEA in the germline V gene. V lost 2 bases, J lost 9 bases, and 11 bases lay in between. This CDR3 comprises 13 residues. CDR3 residues: CASSLLQGGEQFF. For the CDR3, the DNA is TGTGCCAGCAGCTTACTGCAGGGCGGTGAGCAGTTCTTC.

CDR3 sequence: CASRQGDYEQYF. DNA for the CDR3: TGTGCCAGCAGACAAGGGGACTACGAGCAGTACTTC. This rearrangement joins TRBV7-8 to TRBJ2-7, with a possible D match to TRBD1 (5 bases). The CDR3 loop spans 12 amino acids. CDR1 is SGHVS, CDR2 FQNEAQ, per germline. V was shortened by 6 bases and J by 3 bases, with 9 bases between the two germline ends.

The rearrangement joins TRBV5-1 to TRBJ2-2; TRBD2 agrees at 11 bases. The germline gives CDR1 SGHRS, CDR2 YFSETQ. The CDR3 contains 18 residues. Trimming removed 7 bases from V and 5 bases from J; junction bases left unmatched: 16. Here the CDR3 DNA reads TGCGCCAGCCGGGCCCCCACTAGCGGGAGCGATGGTACCGGGGAGCTGTTTTTT. Protein product: CASRAPTSGSDGTGELFF.

The CDR3 sequence is CSVEEGRRVRGYTF. CDR3 nucleotide sequence: TGCAGCGTTGAAGAAGGTCGGCGGGTCAGGGGCTACACCTTC. The V gene is TRBV29-1, the J gene TRBJ1-2; no clear D. The CDR3 is made up of 14 amino acids. The V end was cut by 0 bases, the J end by 8 bases, with 16 bases between. The V gene's germline CDR1 is SQVTM and CDR2 ANQGSEA.